A single sample is the source of the 14 T cell receptor beta chains below, sequenced in a study of cytomegalovirus exposure and HLA in healthy donors. In the PCR, 60 Vbeta and 13 Jbeta primers were used. Clones were read by immunoSEQ multiplex PCR, and TCRdb kept only the in-frame ones, dropping some. Of some 160,000 clones in the sample, over 80% were seen once. Sequencing input: PBMCs. The receptors were gathered from a young woman in good health and CMV-seronegative.

The J gene is TRBJ1-2, the V gene TRBV11-3, with 7 bases that match TRBD1. The CDR3 is 16 amino acids. Trimming took 5 bases from V and 4 from J; bases not matched to a gene: 13. In germline, CDR1 is SGHNT, CDR2 YENEEA. Written as DNA, the CDR3 is TGTGCCAGCAGCCCTCTTACAGGGGACAACTTCTATGGCTACACCTTC. Translation gives CASSPLTGDNFYGYTF. Together with reference TRBV11-3 and TRBJ1-2, the CDR3 gives the full variable domain: EAGVVQSPRYKIIEKKQPVAFWCNPISGHNTLYWYLQNLGQGPELLIRYENEEAVDDSQLPKDRFSAERLKGVDSTLKIQPAELGDSAVYLCASSPLTGDNFYGYTFGSGTRLTVV.

This rearrangement joins TRBV19 to TRBJ1-2; D gene ambiguous. This CDR3 has 15 amino acids. Per germline, CDR1 LNHDA and CDR2 SQIVND (reference sequence). Trimming cost V 3 bases and J 6 bases, with 17 bases left between them. The CDR3 bases are TGTGCCAGTAGTATTGGGTTGGGAGGTTCTAATGGCTACACCTTC. Its protein is CASSIGLGGSNGYTF.

This clone was found a few times. The gene calls are TRBV9 and TRBJ1-6, with TRBD1 identical over 9 bases. J lost 10 bases, V lost 4 bases, and 12 bases had no gene match. The germline V gene has CDR1 SGDLS and CDR2 YYNGEE. The CDR3 length is 16 residues. In DNA, the CDR3 is TGTGCCAGCAGCACATCGGGGGACAGGGCCGGCTCACCCCTCCACTTT. Its protein is CASSTSGDRAGSPLHF.

The chain couples TRBV30 to TRBJ1-1; D is possibly TRBD1 (5 bases). There are 12 residues in the CDR3. V lost 4 bases, J lost 1 base, and 7 bases lay in between. Germline V gene sequence: CDR1 GTSNPN, CDR2 SVGIG (reference sequence). The CDR3: CAWKQENTEAFF. CDR3 bases: TGTGCCTGGAAACAGGAGAACACTGAAGCTTTCTTT.

This clone was seen more than once but under ten times. This rearrangement joins TRBV28 to TRBJ2-7; TRBD1 agrees at 7 bases. This CDR3 has 13 amino acids. V trimming: 6 bases; J trimming: 3 bases; junction bases outside the gene matches: 5. CDR1 is MDHEN, CDR2 SYDVKM, per germline. The CDR3 here is CASRTGLDYEQYF. The CDR3 nucleotides read TGTGCCAGCAGGACAGGGTTGGACTACGAGCAGTACTTC.

This sequence joins TRBV6-5 and TRBJ1-5, with no clear D. In germline, CDR1 is MNHEY, CDR2 SVGAGI. V gave up 6 bases and J gave up 4 bases, with 10 bases separating them. The CDR3 has 13 residues. The CDR3 coding sequence is TGTGCCAGCAGCAAGGAACTAAATCAGCCCCAGCATTTT. This gives the protein CASSKELNQPQHF.

The chain has TRBV10-3 and TRBJ2-5; D gene ambiguous. V was pared by 6 bases and J by 5 bases, with 7 bases between. CDR1 ENHRY and CDR2 SYGVKD come from the germline V gene. This CDR3 has 11 amino acids. The CDR3 nucleotides read TGTGCCATCAGGACGGAGGAGACCCAGTACTTC. It specifies CAIRTEETQYF.

The rearrangement joins TRBV19 to TRBJ2-5, with a possible D match to TRBD1 (5 bases). CDR3 size: 14 residues. Trimming removed 5 bases from V and 2 bases from J, with 12 bases in between. Per the germline V gene, CDR1 is LNHDA and CDR2 is SQIVND (reference sequence). The CDR3 sequence is CASSLMDTQETQYF. The CDR3 nucleotides read TGTGCCAGTAGTCTTATGGACACTCAAGAGACCCAGTACTTC.

The chain joins TRBV6-1 to TRBJ2-5, with unresolved D. Germline V lookup: CDR1 MNHNS, CDR2 SASEGT. This CDR3 contains 18 residues. Trimming removed 2 bases at V and 0 bases at J, with 19 bases between. The CDR3 DNA reads as TGTGCCAGCAGTGAACTACGCTACTCGAAACTGTACCAAGAGACCCAGTACTTC. Its protein is CASSELRYSKLYQETQYF.

V gene TRBV6-5 combines with J gene TRBJ2-1, with 7 bases identical to TRBD2. The germline gives CDR1 MNHEY, CDR2 SVGAGI. V was pared by 2 bases and J by 4 bases, with 2 bases of the junction left unmatched. There are 14 residues in the CDR3. The CDR3 is CASSYRLAYNEQFF. DNA of the CDR3: TGTGCCAGCAGTTACAGACTAGCATACAATGAGCAGTTCTTC.

The chain joins TRBV5-1 to TRBJ2-1; 8 bases line up with TRBD2. The junction had 2 bases not matched to a gene; V was cut back by 0 bases and J by 3 bases. CDR1 is SGHRS and CDR2 is YFSETQ in the germline V gene. CDR3 length: 15 amino acids. The CDR3 DNA reads TGCGCCAGCAGCTTGGGGCTAGCGGGCTACAATGAGCAGTTCTTC. Translating it yields CASSLGLAGYNEQFF.

The rearrangement joins TRBV6-5 to TRBJ1-4; D remains ambiguous. This CDR3 is 15 amino acids long. CDR1 and CDR2 from the germline V gene are MNHEY and SVGAGI. Between the trimmed V and J ends, which lost 5 bases and 3 bases, there was a span of 13 bases. DNA of the CDR3: TGTGCCAGCAGTGTGGTCATCGCGCCTAATGAAAAACTGTTTTTT. Translating it yields CASSVVIAPNEKLFF.

The chain carries TRBV7-9 and TRBJ1-5, with TRBD1 identical over 8 bases. The CDR3 is made up of 16 amino acids. Germline V gene lookup returns CDR1 SEHNR and CDR2 FQNEAQ (reference sequence). V dropped 1 base and J dropped 5; count of bases not matched to a gene: 7. CDR3 amino acids: CASSLGTGRKDQPQHF. In DNA, the CDR3 is TGTGCCAGCAGCTTAGGGACAGGGAGGAAAGATCAGCCCCAGCATTTT.

This clone has more than one count but fewer than ten. This chain links TRBV5-4 with TRBJ1-1; possible D gene TRBD1, 6 bases. Germline values: CDR1 SGHNT, CDR2 YYREEE (reference sequence). Trimming pared 5 bases from V and 7 bases from J, leaving 18 bases between. The length of the CDR3 is 14 residues. The chain's CDR3 is CASRLRQVDGEAFF. The CDR3, as DNA: TGTGCCAGCAGACTAAGACAGGTGGATGGTGAAGCTTTCTTT.